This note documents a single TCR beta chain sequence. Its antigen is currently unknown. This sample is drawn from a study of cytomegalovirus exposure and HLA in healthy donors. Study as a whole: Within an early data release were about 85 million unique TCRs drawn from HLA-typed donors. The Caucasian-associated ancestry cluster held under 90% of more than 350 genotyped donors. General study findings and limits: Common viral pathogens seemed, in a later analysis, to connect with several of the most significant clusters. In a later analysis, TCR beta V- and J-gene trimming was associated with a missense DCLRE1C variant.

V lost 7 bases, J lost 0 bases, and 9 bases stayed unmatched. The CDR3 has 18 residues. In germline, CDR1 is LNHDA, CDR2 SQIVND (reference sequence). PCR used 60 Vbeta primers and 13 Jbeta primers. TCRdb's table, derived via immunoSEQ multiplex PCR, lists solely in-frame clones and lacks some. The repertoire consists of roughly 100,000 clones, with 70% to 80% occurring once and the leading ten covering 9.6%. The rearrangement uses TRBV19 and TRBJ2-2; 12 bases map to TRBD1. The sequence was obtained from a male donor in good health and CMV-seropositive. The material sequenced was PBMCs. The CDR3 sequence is CASTAGTGGSSNTGELFF. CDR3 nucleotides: TGTGCCAGTACAGCCGGGACAGGGGGCTCTTCGAACACCGGGGAGCTGTTTTTT. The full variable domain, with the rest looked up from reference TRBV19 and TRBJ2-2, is DGGITQSPKYLFRKEGQNVTLSCEQNLNHDAMYWYRQDPGQGLRLIYYSQIVNDFQKGDIAEGYSVSREKKESFPLTVTSAQKNPTAFYLCASTAGTGGSSNTGELFFGEGSRLTVL.